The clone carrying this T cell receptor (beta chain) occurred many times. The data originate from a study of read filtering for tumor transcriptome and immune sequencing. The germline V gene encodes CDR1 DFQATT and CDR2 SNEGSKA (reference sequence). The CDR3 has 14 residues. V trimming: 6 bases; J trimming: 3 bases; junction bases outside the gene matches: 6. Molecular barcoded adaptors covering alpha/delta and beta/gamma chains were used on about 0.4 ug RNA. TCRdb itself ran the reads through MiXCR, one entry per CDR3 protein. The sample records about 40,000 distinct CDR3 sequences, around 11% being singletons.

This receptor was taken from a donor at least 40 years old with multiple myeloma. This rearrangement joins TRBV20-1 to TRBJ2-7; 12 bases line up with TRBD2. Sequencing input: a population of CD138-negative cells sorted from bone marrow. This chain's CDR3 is CSARGLAGYYEQYF. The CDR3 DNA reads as TGCAGTGCCCGGGGACTAGCGGGTTACTACGAGCAGTACTTC.